This TCR beta chain was sequenced for a study of early T cells in non-severe SARS-CoV-2 infection. Across the whole study: Bulk RNA taken from unsorted whole blood was sequenced, leaving chains unpaired. Study-wide findings and caveats: Using VDJdb, the matching emphasized anti-spike CD8 responses while missing private and CD4 specificities.

To note about this clonotype: Its antigen is unknown. A junction end diverges from the germline sequence, so it may reflect a read error.

The library protocol tagged individual cDNA molecules with unique molecular identifiers. From the 5' RACE reads, TCRdb called clonotypes with MiXCR, one entry per CDR3 protein. The sample lists 60,000 or so distinct CDR3 sequences; around 9% were seen once. Germline assignment: CDR1 SGHTA and CDR2 FQGNSA. The CDR3 loop spans 13 amino acids. This receptor was identified in an adult who was a healthcare worker with PCR-confirmed SARS-CoV-2 infection or an uninfected control (not recorded which). The sequenced sample was whole blood. The rearrangement joins TRBV7-2 to TRBJ1-1, with TRBD1 matching over 7 bases. The chain's CDR3 is CVSRSQGTAEAFF. For the CDR3, the DNA is TGTGTCAGCAGGTCACAGGGGACCGCTGAAGCTTTCTTT.